This T cell receptor (beta chain) was sequenced during a study of cytomegalovirus exposure and HLA in healthy donors. Whole-study findings and limits: Clonal expansion, a later analysis showed, was greater in HLA-associated TCR beta chains than in equally common others. V- and J-gene trimming in TCR beta was tied to a missense DCLRE1C variant by an analysis performed later. In a later analysis, several top co-occurrence clusters appeared linked to parvovirus B19, influenza, CMV and Epstein-Barr virus.

The PCR was carried out with 60 Vbeta primers and 13 Jbeta primers. In the original processing: Later analysis identified some 80 million unique TCR beta chains, 9 million to 12 million shared. TCRdb's table, derived via immunoSEQ multiplex PCR, lists solely in-frame clones and lacks some. Clone size and V and J calls were adopted from that table, with D and trimming inferred from the DNA. Found here are about 91,000 clones, around 86% of them singletons; the top ten hold around a tenth. This CDR3 has 15 residues. Looked up from germline, CDR1 is SGHRS and CDR2 is YFSETQ. Losses at the gene ends were 8 bases for V and 3 bases for J; bases not matched to a gene: 7. For this clone: The antigen is not known.

The J gene is TRBJ1-5, the V gene TRBV5-1; 11 nucleotides match TRBD1. The TCR comes from a man aged 25-40 years in good health and CMV-seropositive. The sequenced sample consisted of PBMCs. CDR3: CASKGGQGDNQPQHF. The CDR3 DNA is TGCGCCAGTAAGGGGGGACAGGGGGACAATCAGCCCCAGCATTTT.